The clone carrying this TCR beta chain has only one observation. The table came from immunoSEQ multiplex PCR; TCRdb's copy has only in-frame clones and leaves some out. The table has about 140,000 clones, roughly 90% seen once. The data are from a study of control samples from healthy donors and cancer patients. The CDR3 runs 15 residues. V was trimmed by 1 base and J by 4 bases, leaving 13 bases between them. Per germline, CDR1 SGHTA and CDR2 FQGTGA. This chain links TRBV7-3 with TRBJ1-2, with a weak D call TRBD1 (6 bases). The clonotype was recovered from a man aged 30-40 years in good health. The sample comprised blood. CDR3 nucleotides: TGTGCCAGCAGCTTAAACAGGGAGCTTGGCTATGGCTACACCTTC. It encodes CASSLNRELGYGYTF. The full variable domain, completed using reference TRBV7-3 and TRBJ1-2, is GAGVSQTPSNKVTEKGKYVELRCDPISGHTALYWYRQSLGQGPEFLIYFQGTGAADDSGLPNDRFFAVRPEGSVSTLKIQRTERGDSAVYLCASSLNRELGYGYTFGSGTRLTVV.